Listed below are T cell receptor beta chains from one sample, sequenced in a study of blood T cell repertoires in COVID-19. Libraries were prepared by immunoSEQ multiplex PCR; TCRdb keeps only in-frame clonotypes and omits some of them. The sample carries roughly 570,000 clones, approximately 91% recorded once. The sequenced sample was peripheral blood. These TCRs come from a woman aged 45-60 years with COVID-19, enrolled during active disease. Both conserved end residues are part of each CDR3. Each record gives: CDR3 protein, CDR3 DNA, V gene, clone size, J gene, D gene. The D gene is left open where the match is weak. Clone size, where shown, is once, few, many, or a class for clones that have expanded.

CASSLDGTKETQYF,TGTGCCAGCAGCTTGGATGGCACTAAAGAGACCCAGTACTTC,TRBV5-5,-,TRBJ2-5,-
CASSLASGGYNEQFF,TGTGCCAGCAGCTTAGCCAGCGGGGGCTACAATGAGCAGTTCTTC,TRBV11-2,-,TRBJ2-1,TRBD2
CASGLPPNQPQHF,TGTGCCAGCGGGCTCCCCCCCAATCAGCCCCAGCATTTT,TRBV6-5,-,TRBJ1-5,-
CASSVVGHYTDTQYF,TGTGCCAGCAGCGTAGTGGGACACTACACAGATACGCAGTATTTT,TRBV9,-,TRBJ2-3,-
CSASLPSGGGETQYF,TGCAGTGCTAGTCTCCCTAGCGGGGGGGGAGAGACCCAGTACTTC,TRBV20-1,-,TRBJ2-5,TRBD2
CASSLSGLPGYTF,TGTGCCAGCAGCTTGTCAGGACTTCCTGGCTACACCTTC,TRBV7-9,-,TRBJ1-2,-
CASKPSPYEQYF,TGTGCCAGCAAACCCAGTCCCTACGAGCAGTACTTC,TRBV27,-,TRBJ2-7,-
CASSIVQTGDTEAFF,TGTGCCAGTAGTATAGTCCAGACAGGGGACACTGAAGCTTTCTTT,TRBV19,-,TRBJ1-1,TRBD1
CASSVSGAGIGYTF,TGTGCCAGCAGCGTTTCAGGGGCCGGAATAGGCTACACCTTC,TRBV9,-,TRBJ1-2,-
CASSLETYRSNQPQHF,TGTGCCAGCAGCTTAGAAACTTACAGGAGCAATCAGCCCCAGCATTTT,TRBV7-6,once,TRBJ1-5,-
CSASPEEKLFF,TGCAGTGCTAGTCCGGAGGAAAAACTGTTTTTT,TRBV20-1,-,TRBJ1-4,-
CASSLTQGGEQFF,TGTGCCAGCAGTTTGACGCAGGGGGGTGAGCAGTTCTTC,TRBV12-3/TRBV12-4,-,TRBJ2-1,-
CASSLAGGETQYF,TGCGCCAGCAGCTTGGCGGGGGGGGAGACCCAGTACTTC,TRBV5-1,-,TRBJ2-5,TRBD2
CASSQPGTGTGELFF,TGTGCCAGCAGCCAACCCGGGACAGGGACCGGGGAGCTGTTTTTT,TRBV3-1/TRBV3-2,-,TRBJ2-2,TRBD1
CASSRLRDNEQFF,TGTGCCAGCAGCAGACTTCGAGACAATGAGCAGTTCTTC,TRBV6-5,-,TRBJ2-1,-
CASSIKTGPNYEQYF,TGTGCCAGCAGTATCAAGACAGGGCCTAACTACGAGCAGTACTTC,TRBV27,once,TRBJ2-7,TRBD1
CAISKPPGQSYGYTF,TGTGCCATCAGTAAACCCCCCGGACAGAGTTATGGCTACACCTTC,TRBV10-3,-,TRBJ1-2,-
CAWSVQGTDTQYF,TGTGCCTGGAGTGTACAGGGCACAGATACGCAGTATTTT,TRBV30,few,TRBJ2-3,-
CASRSGTVNEQFF,TGTGCCAGCAGGAGCGGGACCGTCAATGAGCAGTTCTTC,TRBV27,-,TRBJ2-1,TRBD2
CASSLGGPDTDTQYF,TGTGCCAGCAGCTTGGGCGGGCCCGATACAGATACGCAGTATTTT,TRBV5-4,-,TRBJ2-3,-
CASSSGRGSSEQYF,TGCGCCAGCAGCTCCGGGAGGGGAAGTAGCGAGCAGTACTTC,TRBV5-1,-,TRBJ2-7,TRBD2
CASSLGVGGYNEQFF,TGTGCCAGCAGCTTGGGGGTTGGAGGCTACAATGAGCAGTTCTTC,TRBV5-8,-,TRBJ2-1,-
CASSQGHFGYTF,TGTGCCAGCAGTCAGGGGCACTTTGGCTACACCTTC,TRBV6-5,-,TRBJ1-2,-